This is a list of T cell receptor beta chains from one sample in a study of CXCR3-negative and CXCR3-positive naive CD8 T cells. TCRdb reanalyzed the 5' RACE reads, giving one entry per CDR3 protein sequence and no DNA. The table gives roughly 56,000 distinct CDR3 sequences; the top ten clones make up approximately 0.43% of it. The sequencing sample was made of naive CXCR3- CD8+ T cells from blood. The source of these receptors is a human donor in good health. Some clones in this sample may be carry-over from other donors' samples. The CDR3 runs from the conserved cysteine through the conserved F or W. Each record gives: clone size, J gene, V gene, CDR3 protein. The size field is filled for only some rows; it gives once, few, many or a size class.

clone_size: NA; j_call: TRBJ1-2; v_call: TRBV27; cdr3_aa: CASSLSVINGYTF
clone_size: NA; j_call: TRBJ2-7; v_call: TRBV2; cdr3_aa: CASRDRGRGEQYF
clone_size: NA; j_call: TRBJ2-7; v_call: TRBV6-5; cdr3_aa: CASSYSSGPTYEQYF
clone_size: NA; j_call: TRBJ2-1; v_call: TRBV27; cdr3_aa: CASSPHEVTSGGAIPSSEQFF
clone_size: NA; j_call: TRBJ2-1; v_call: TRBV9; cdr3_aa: CASSVKASPYNEQFF
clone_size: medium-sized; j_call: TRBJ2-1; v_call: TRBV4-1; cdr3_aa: CASSQSLAGGSYNEQFF
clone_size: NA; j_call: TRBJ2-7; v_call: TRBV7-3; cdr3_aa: CASSSGDEQYF
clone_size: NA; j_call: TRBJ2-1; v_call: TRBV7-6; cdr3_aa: CASSSGGLFNEQFF
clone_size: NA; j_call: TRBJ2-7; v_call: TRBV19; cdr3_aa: CASSSGLAIYEQYF
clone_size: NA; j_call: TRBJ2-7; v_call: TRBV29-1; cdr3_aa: CSVEDPNGGLSYEQYF
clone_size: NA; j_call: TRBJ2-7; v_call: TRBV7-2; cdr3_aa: CASSPYPGGADYEQYF
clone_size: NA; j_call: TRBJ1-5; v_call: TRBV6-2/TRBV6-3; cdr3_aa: CASSPGWGRDQPQHF
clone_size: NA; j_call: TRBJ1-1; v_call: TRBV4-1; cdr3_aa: CASSLGGDRGNTEAFF
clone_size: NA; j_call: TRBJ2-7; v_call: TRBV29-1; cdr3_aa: CSVETGDRYEEYF
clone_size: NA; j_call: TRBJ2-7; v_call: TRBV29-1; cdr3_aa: CSVELSSYEQYF
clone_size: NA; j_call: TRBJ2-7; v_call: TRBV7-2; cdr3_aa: CASRDSASYEQYF
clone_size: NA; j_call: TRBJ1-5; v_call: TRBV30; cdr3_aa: CAWSVGTTNQPQHF
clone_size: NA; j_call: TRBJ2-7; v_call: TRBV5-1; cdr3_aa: CASSGPDRGWAYF
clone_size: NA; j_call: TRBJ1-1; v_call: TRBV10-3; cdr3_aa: CAIGDRGDSGTEAFF
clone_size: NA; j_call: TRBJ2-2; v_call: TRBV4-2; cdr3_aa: CASSQFGGGLAGTPNTGELFF
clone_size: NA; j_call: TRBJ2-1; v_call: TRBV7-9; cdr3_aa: CASSPGVPYEQFF
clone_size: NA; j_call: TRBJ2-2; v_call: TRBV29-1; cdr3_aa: CSVVRGETQNTGELFF
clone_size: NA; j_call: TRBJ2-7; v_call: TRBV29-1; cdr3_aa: CSVVAETYEQYF
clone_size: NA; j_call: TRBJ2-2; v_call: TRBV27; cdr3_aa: CASSSTTGELFF